This T cell receptor (beta chain) was identified in a study of control samples from healthy donors and cancer patients. Germline V lookup: CDR1 DFQATT, CDR2 SNEGSKA (reference sequence). V lost 4 bases and J 0 bases, leaving 4 bases between the germline ends. This CDR3 comprises 11 residues. The protocol was immunoSEQ multiplex PCR, while the TCRdb copy is restricted to in-frame clones and leaves out a portion. The table has over 150,000 clones, roughly 94% seen once. What was sequenced was blood. This clonotype was obtained from a middle-aged man in good health. The chain employs TRBV20-1 and TRBJ2-7; no definite D call. The CDR3 DNA follows: TGCAGTGCTAAGCCCTCCTACGAGCAGTACTTC. Protein sequence: CSAKPSYEQYF.